This is a list of T cell receptor beta chains from one sample in a study of blood T cell repertoires in COVID-19. Clones were sequenced by immunoSEQ multiplex PCR, and TCRdb holds only the in-frame ones, with some missing. Among 200,000 to 300,000 clones listed, roughly 89% were seen once. The sequenced material came from PBMCs or T cells enriched from blood (not recorded which). Receptors originate from a young woman who had recovered from COVID-19. CDR3s include the opening cysteine and the closing phenylalanine or tryptophan. The D gene is left open where the match is weak. The size entry is marked missing in some rows and otherwise reads once, few, many or a size class.

V,length,size,D,J,DNA,CDR3
TRBV27,14,-,-,TRBJ1-5,TGTGCCAGCATGAAGCAGGGTAGCAATCAGCCCCAGCATTTT,CASMKQGSNQPQHF
TRBV4-3,15,-,-,TRBJ2-1,TGCGCCAGCAGCCAAGAAGGGGAGGACTACAATGAGCAGTTCTTC,CASSQEGEDYNEQFF
TRBV7-3,15,-,-,TRBJ1-1,TGTGCCAGCAGCTTAAATGGGGGCGAGAACACTGAAGCTTTCTTT,CASSLNGGENTEAFF
TRBV11-3,16,once,TRBD2,TRBJ2-1,TGTGCCAGCAGCTTGTCTAGCGGGAGGGGCTACAATGAGCAGTTCTTC,CASSLSSGRGYNEQFF
TRBV6-1,15,-,-,TRBJ1-5,TGTGCCAGCAGTGAGCGGGGGTCCAGAAATCAGCCCCAGCATTTT,CASSERGSRNQPQHF
TRBV29-1,12,-,TRBD1,TRBJ1-4,TGCAGCGTTGAGGTCAGGGGGAGAAAACTGTTTTTT,CSVEVRGRKLFF
TRBV9,16,-,TRBD1,TRBJ1-1,TGTGCCAGCAGCGTAATTGGACAGGGGGCGAACACTGAAGCTTTCTTT,CASSVIGQGANTEAFF
TRBV5-6,15,-,-,TRBJ1-3,TGTGCCAGCAGCTTGTCAAGGAGCTCTGGAAACACCATATATTTT,CASSLSRSSGNTIYF
TRBV4-3,16,-,-,TRBJ2-7,TGCGCCAGCAGCCAAGATCGGACTATACACGCCTACGAGCAGTACTTC,CASSQDRTIHAYEQYF
TRBV5-1,16,-,TRBD1,TRBJ1-1,TGCGCCAGCAGCTGGACAGGGGGCCAGCGGGACACTGAAGCTTTCTTT,CASSWTGGQRDTEAFF
TRBV27,14,-,-,TRBJ2-2,TGTGCCAGCATGTGGGGGGTGGACACCGGGGAGCTGTTTTTT,CASMWGVDTGELFF
TRBV7-3,14,-,TRBD2,TRBJ2-1,TGTGCCAGCAGCTTAAGCGGGAGCTACAATGAGCAGTTCTTC,CASSLSGSYNEQFF
TRBV5-4,14,-,TRBD1,TRBJ1-4,TGTGCCAGCAGCTTGCAGGGGGCAAATGAAAAACTGTTTTTT,CASSLQGANEKLFF
TRBV28,19,-,TRBD2,TRBJ2-1,TGTGCCAGCAGTGGGGGCAGGGGATACCTAGCGGGCCCTTACAATGAGCAGTTCTTC,CASSGGRGYLAGPYNEQFF
TRBV10-3,14,-,-,TRBJ2-7,TGTGCCATCTCCCCACTTGCGAGCTCCTACGAGCAGTACTTC,CAISPLASSYEQYF
TRBV27,14,-,-,TRBJ2-3,TGTGCCAGCAGCATACTAGGCCGCCCAGATACGCAGTATTTT,CASSILGRPDTQYF
TRBV19,18,-,TRBD2,TRBJ2-3,TGTGCCAGTAGTACCCTCAGCGGACTAGCGGGAGGGTGGGATACGCAGTATTTT,CASSTLSGLAGGWDTQYF
TRBV7-9,15,-,-,TRBJ1-3,TGTGCCAGCAGCCAACAGGGTGGATCTGGAAACACCATATATTTT,CASSQQGGSGNTIYF
TRBV2,14,-,-,TRBJ1-4,TGTGCCAGCAGTGAAGGGCGGGGGAGTGAAAAACTGTTTTTT,CASSEGRGSEKLFF
TRBV28,16,-,-,TRBJ2-3,TGTGCCAGCAGTTTATTGACACGCGCAAATGGAGATACGCAGTATTTT,CASSLLTRANGDTQYF
TRBV28,13,-,TRBD1,TRBJ1-3,TGTGCCGGGGGGACAGGCTCTGGAAACACCATATATTTT,CAGGTGSGNTIYF
TRBV10-3,13,-,-,TRBJ2-3,TGTGCCACCCAGCGGGCTAGGGGAAATACGCAGTATTTT,CATQRARGNTQYF
TRBV30,16,-,TRBD1,TRBJ1-2,TGTGCCTGGAGTCCCGGCAGGGGGCTAGGAAGTAATGGCTACACCTTC,CAWSPGRGLGSNGYTF
TRBV5-1,14,-,TRBD2,TRBJ2-7,TGCGCCAGCAGCTTAGGGGAGGGACTTTACGAGCAGTACTTC,CASSLGEGLYEQYF
TRBV11-1,14,-,-,TRBJ2-1,TGTGCCAGCAGCTTAGGGACAGAAAACAATGAGCAGTTCTTC,CASSLGTENNEQFF
TRBV19,13,-,-,TRBJ1-5,TGTGCCAGTAGGCTGGGGGCTTATCAGCCCCAGCATTTT,CASRLGAYQPQHF
TRBV2,13,-,-,TRBJ2-3,TGTGCCAGCAGTAGCTCTATGGCAGATACGCAGTATTTT,CASSSSMADTQYF
TRBV9,15,-,TRBD2,TRBJ2-3,TGTGCCAGCGGGATTAGCGGGTATGGTACAGATACGCAGTATTTT,CASGISGYGTDTQYF
TRBV11-3,17,-,TRBD1,TRBJ2-1,TGTGCCAACGAAGAACCCGCACCGGGACAGAAGTACAATGAGCAGTTCTTC,CANEEPAPGQKYNEQFF
TRBV19,16,-,-,TRBJ2-3,TGTGCCAGTAGTCACGGACGGGAAACGTCCACAGATACGCAGTATTTT,CASSHGRETSTDTQYF
TRBV5-1,16,-,-,TRBJ2-1,TGCGCCAGCAGCTCCACAGGGCCCAGCTCCTACAATGAGCAGTTCTTC,CASSSTGPSSYNEQFF
TRBV9,19,-,TRBD2,TRBJ2-5,TGTGCCAGCAGCGTAGGATTCGGACTAGCGGGAGAGTACCAAGAGACCCAGTACTTC,CASSVGFGLAGEYQETQYF
TRBV18,14,-,-,TRBJ2-3,TGTGCCAGCTCACCACCGTCTGATCGGGATACGCAGTATTTT,CASSPPSDRDTQYF
TRBV29-1,13,few,-,TRBJ1-3,TGCAGCGTTGAATCGGTATCTGGAAACACCATATATTTT,CSVESVSGNTIYF
TRBV4-3,17,-,-,TRBJ2-5,TGCGCCAGCAGCCAAGAACTCGGACTGCCTCCACAAGGGACCCAGTACTTC,CASSQELGLPPQGTQYF
TRBV5-1,15,-,-,TRBJ1-5,TGCGCCAGCAGCTGGGGAGGGGGTAGCAATCAGCCCCAGCATTTT,CASSWGGGSNQPQHF
TRBV19,13,many,-,TRBJ1-2,TGTGCCAGTAGTTCGGACAGCTTCTATGGCTACACCTTC,CASSSDSFYGYTF
TRBV28,15,-,TRBD2,TRBJ2-1,TGTGCCAGCAACCAGCTGGCGGGAGGGCCGGATGAGCAGTTCTTC,CASNQLAGGPDEQFF
TRBV4-3,16,-,TRBD2,TRBJ2-1,TGCGCCAGCAGCCAAGATCGGGGACTAGCGTCCAATGAGCAGTTCTTC,CASSQDRGLASNEQFF
TRBV4-1,16,-,-,TRBJ2-5,TGCGCCAGCAGCCAAGATGGGGGCGTGGAAGGTGAGACCCAGTACTTC,CASSQDGGVEGETQYF
TRBV7-9,17,once,-,TRBJ1-1,TGTGCCAGCAGCCCAAGGACAGCCCCGCGTGGCGGCACTGAAGCTTTCTTT,CASSPRTAPRGGTEAFF
TRBV6-5,14,-,TRBD2,TRBJ2-3,TGTGCCACCTTCCGGGGGGGGGTGACAGATACGCAGTATTTT,CATFRGGVTDTQYF
TRBV29-1,14,-,TRBD2,TRBJ2-7,TGCAGCGTTGTTGGGACTAGCGTAATCAACGAGCAGTACTTC,CSVVGTSVINEQYF
TRBV14,13,-,-,TRBJ2-1,TGTGCCAGCAGCCAAAGTAGAGACAGGGAGCAGTTCTTC,CASSQSRDREQFF
TRBV7-2,12,once,-,TRBJ2-3,TGTGCCAGCAGGTCTGTCGTTGATACGCAGTATTTT,CASRSVVDTQYF
TRBV15,12,-,-,TRBJ1-1,TGTGCCGCGAGACAGCCGAACACTGAAGCTTTCTTT,CAARQPNTEAFF
TRBV13,12,-,-,TRBJ1-2,TGTGCCAGCAGCGCGGGGAACTATGGCTACACCTTC,CASSAGNYGYTF
TRBV7-3,11,-,-,TRBJ1-1,TGTGCCAGCTCTAGTGGAACTGAAGCTTTCTTT,CASSSGTEAFF
TRBV2,17,-,TRBD1,TRBJ1-2,TGTGCCAGCAGGGGGTCCCCATCCGACAGGGCGGAGGATGGCTACACCTTC,CASRGSPSDRAEDGYTF
TRBV7-9,13,few,TRBD2,TRBJ2-7,TGTGCCAGCAGCGGGACTAGCGGCTACGAGCAGTACTTC,CASSGTSGYEQYF
TRBV29-1,16,-,-,TRBJ2-5,TGCAGCGTTGGGGGGCGAGTGGACCTGGGGCAAGAGACCCAGTACTTC,CSVGGRVDLGQETQYF
TRBV3-1/TRBV3-2,15,-,-,TRBJ1-3,TGTGCCAGCAGCCAAGAACGGACAGTAGGAAACACCATATATTTT,CASSQERTVGNTIYF